This TCR beta chain emerged from a study of T-cell reconstitution after alpha-beta-depleted transplantation in children. Study observations and caveats: It was reported that alpha-beta T cells came from several hundred expanded graft clones (about two months after transplant).

The V end lost 1 base, the J end lost 2 bases, and 12 bases lay between the germline ends. This CDR3 is 16 amino acids long. Germline loops: CDR1 SGHTA, CDR2 FQGNSA. Remarks on this clonotype: The antigen remains undetermined.

Preparation of the TCRbeta library used unique molecular identifiers. MiXCR was run by TCRdb on the PCR reads, yielding one entry per CDR3 protein. The data show 490,000 or so distinct CDR3 sequences, more than 9% seen once. This receptor was obtained from a child aged 2-15 years with inherited bone marrow failure, due to receive a stem cell transplant. This chain uses TRBV7-2 with TRBJ2-1, with D unresolved. Sequencing used PBMCs, obtained before TCRalphabeta/CD19-depleted stem cell transplant. Written as DNA, the CDR3 is TGTGCCAGCAGCTTAGAAGGCGGCGCCCCCTACAATGAGCAGTTCTTC. Residues: CASSLEGGAPYNEQFF.